The 22 T cell receptor beta chains listed next were all sequenced from one sample in a study of blood T cell repertoires in COVID-19. Profiling relied on immunoSEQ multiplex PCR, and the TCRdb table lists in-frame clones only, not all of them. The repertoire consists of around 250,000 clones, with around 86% occurring once and the leading ten covering about 5.4%. The material sequenced was peripheral blood. These receptors came from an elderly woman with COVID-19, enrolled during active disease.

A few counts support this clone. This rearrangement joins TRBV7-6 to TRBJ2-5; TRBD1 aligns across 7 bases. Germline CDR1 SGHVS, CDR2 FNYEAQ. The CDR3 has 15 residues. V was clipped by 0 bases and J by 2 bases; unmatched bases: 3. CDR3 region: CASSLAQTGQETQYF. CDR3 sequence (DNA): TGTGCCAGCAGCTTAGCGCAGACAGGGCAAGAGACCCAGTACTTC.

The chain carries TRBV10-3 and TRBJ2-3; 10 nucleotides line up with TRBD1. The CDR3 loop spans 14 amino acids. Germline lookup yields CDR1 ENHRY and CDR2 SYGVKD. Trimming removed 11 bases from V and 3 bases from J; junction bases left unmatched: 8. The CDR3 protein is CAVRRQGATDTQYF. CDR3 DNA: TGTGCCGTCCGAAGACAGGGGGCGACAGATACGCAGTATTTT.

The chain joins TRBV19 to TRBJ2-7; maybe TRBD1 (5 bases). Germline lookup yields CDR1 LNHDA and CDR2 SQIVND (reference sequence). This CDR3 spans 13 amino acids. Trimming took 5 bases from V and 3 from J, leaving 11 bases between them. In DNA, the CDR3 is TGTGCCAGTAGTTCGAGAAGGGGCTACGAGCAGTACTTC. This sequence encodes CASSSRRGYEQYF. Full variable domain (rest looked up from reference TRBV19 and TRBJ2-7): DGGITQSPKYLFRKEGQNVTLSCEQNLNHDAMYWYRQDPGQGLRLIYYSQIVNDFQKGDIAEGYSVSREKKESFPLTVTSAQKNPTAFYLCASSSRRGYEQYFGPGTRLTVT.

In DNA, the CDR3 is TGCGCCAGCAGCCCCGGGGGGACAACGAACACTGAAGCTTTCTTT. Its protein is CASSPGGTTNTEAFF. The rearrangement joins TRBV5-1 to TRBJ1-1, with D possibly matching TRBD1 (6 bases). Trimming removed 4 bases at V and 1 base at J, with 14 bases between. The CDR3 extends over 15 amino acids. Germline values: CDR1 SGHRS, CDR2 YFSETQ.

The DNA for the CDR3 is TGTGCCAGCAGACAGGGTGGCAACATTCAGTACTTC. Its translation: CASRQGGNIQYF. This chain links TRBV28 with TRBJ2-4; perhaps TRBD1 as D (6 bases). The germline V gene encodes CDR1 MDHEN and CDR2 SYDVKM. V was cut by 6 bases and J by 7 bases, with 10 bases left in between. The CDR3 is 12 residues long.

The chain recombines TRBV4-2 with TRBJ1-2; TRBD1 is a possible D gene (6 bases). The CDR3 is 15 residues long. V was trimmed by 4 bases and J by 5 bases, leaving 17 bases between them. Looked up from germline, CDR1 is LGHNA and CDR2 is YNFKEQ. This chain's CDR3 is CASSRDRTDLYGYTF. DNA of the CDR3: TGTGCCAGCAGCCGAGATAGGACAGATCTTTATGGCTACACCTTC.

The chain links TRBV28 to TRBJ2-2; 7 nucleotides align to TRBD2. Trimming took 5 bases from V and 5 from J; bases not matched to a gene: 11. The CDR3 runs to 16 residues. Germline CDR1 MDHEN, CDR2 SYDVKM. The CDR3 sequence: CASSETGAGRTGELFF. The CDR3 bases are TGTGCCAGCAGTGAGACCGGGGCCGGGAGGACCGGGGAGCTGTTTTTT.

V and J are TRBV11-2 and TRBJ1-1; tentative D call: TRBD1 (6 bases). The CDR3 consists of 13 residues. Trimming removed 3 bases at V and 10 bases at J, with 15 bases between. Germline CDR1 SGHAT, CDR2 FQNNGV. The CDR3 protein is CASSLTLQGTAFF. CDR3 sequence (DNA): TGTGCCAGCAGCTTGACCTTACAGGGTACAGCTTTCTTT.

The chain has TRBV5-5 and TRBJ1-1; D remains ambiguous. The CDR3 has 15 amino acids. Germline V gene sequence: CDR1 SGHKS, CDR2 YYEKEE (reference sequence). The V end lost 0 bases, the J end lost 1 base, and 10 bases lay between the germline ends. CDR3 coding DNA: TGTGCCAGCAGCTTGGCCGGAGCCAAGAACACTGAAGCTTTCTTT. As protein: CASSLAGAKNTEAFF.

V and J are TRBV28 and TRBJ1-5; 7 bases align to TRBD1. CDR3 length: 15 residues. Germline CDR1 and CDR2: MDHEN and SYDVKM. With 6 bases clipped from V and 3 bases from J, the junction kept 8 bases outside the gene matches. The CDR3 DNA sequence: TGTGCCAGCAGCTCGACAGGGATTGACAATCAGCCCCAGCATTTT. It translates to CASSSTGIDNQPQHF.

V is TRBV13 and J is TRBJ1-1, with TRBD1 as a possible D gene (6 bases). The CDR3 sequence is 15 residues long. V lost 1 base to trimming and J lost 0 bases, with 9 bases between them. The germline gives CDR1 PRHDT, CDR2 FYEKMQ (reference sequence). The CDR3 DNA is TGTGCCAGCAGCTTAGAAGGACAGATGAACACTGAAGCTTTCTTT. Its protein product is CASSLEGQMNTEAFF.

This clone was seen a handful of times. The chain has TRBV4-1 and TRBJ2-5, with 12 bases lining up with TRBD2. The CDR3 sequence is 16 residues long. The trim removed 5 bases at V and 5 bases at J, leaving 9 bases unmatched. Germline V gene sequence: CDR1 MGHRA, CDR2 YSYEKL. The CDR3 region is CASSATSGGRRETQYF. The CDR3 region has the DNA TGCGCCAGCAGCGCGACTAGCGGGGGCCGGAGGGAGACCCAGTACTTC.

The rearrangement links TRBV18 to TRBJ2-5; D might be TRBD1 (5 bases). This CDR3 has 13 amino acids. Germline V gene lookup returns CDR1 KGHSH and CDR2 LQKENI. V was shortened by 2 bases and J by 4 bases, with 8 bases between the two germline ends. The CDR3 region is CASSPIRGETQYF. The CDR3 nucleotides are TGTGCCAGCTCACCAATTAGGGGAGAGACCCAGTACTTC.

CDR3 sequence: CASSLALTGAGANVLTF. For the CDR3, the DNA is TGCGCCAGCAGCTTGGCCCTGACAGGGGCTGGGGCCAACGTCCTGACTTTC. The J gene is TRBJ2-6, the V gene TRBV5-1; the match to TRBD1 covers 8 bases. The length of the CDR3 is 17 residues. Germline trimming cut 0 bases from V and 2 bases from J; bases unmatched to any gene: 4. The germline gives CDR1 SGHRS, CDR2 YFSETQ.

The rearrangement links TRBV29-1 to TRBJ1-1, with D possibly TRBD1 on 5 matching bases. V gave up 7 bases and J gave up 4 bases, with 22 bases separating them. This CDR3 is built from 15 residues. Germline CDR1 reads SQVTM; CDR2 reads ANQGSEA. CDR3 nucleotides: TGCAGCGGAAAAGAGACACTGGGGCAGGGCACTGAAGCTTTCTTT. This sequence encodes CSGKETLGQGTEAFF. Full variable domain (remainder filled in from reference TRBV29-1 and TRBJ1-1): SAVISQKPSRDICQRGTSLTIQCQVDSQVTMMFWYRQQPGQSLTLIATANQGSEATYESGFVIDKFPISRPNLTFSTLTVSNMSPEDSSIYLCSGKETLGQGTEAFFGQGTRLTVV.

The rearrangement links TRBV9 to TRBJ2-5; 7 bases are shared with TRBD2. Germline CDR1 reads SGDLS; CDR2 reads YYNGEE. Trimming at V came to 3 bases and at J to 4 bases, leaving 15 bases not matched to a gene. The CDR3 is made up of 17 amino acids. Here the CDR3 reads CASSAKSGRDYSETQYF. Here the CDR3 DNA reads TGTGCCAGCAGCGCCAAATCCGGACGGGACTATTCAGAGACCCAGTACTTC.

This clone was counted only a few times. The J gene is TRBJ1-1, the V gene TRBV11-2, with 8 positions matching TRBD1. Germline V gives CDR1 SGHAT, CDR2 FQNNGV. V was pared by 5 bases and J by 7 bases, with 3 bases of the junction left unmatched. There are 12 residues in the CDR3. CDR3 sequence reads: CASSTGTGEAFF. In DNA, the CDR3 is TGTGCCAGCAGCACCGGGACAGGTGAAGCTTTCTTT.

The rearrangement links TRBV5-1 to TRBJ2-5, with TRBD2 matching over 9 bases. CDR3 size: 18 residues. V was pared by 2 bases and J by 3 bases, with 14 bases of the junction left unmatched. Germline-derived CDR1 and CDR2 are SGHRS and YFSETQ. The CDR3 region is CASSFSTSAGGAEETQYF. The CDR3 DNA sequence: TGCGCCAGCAGCTTTTCAACTTCAGCGGGGGGCGCGGAAGAGACCCAGTACTTC.

The chain employs TRBV7-9 and TRBJ2-3, with 9 nucleotides matching TRBD2. Losses at the gene ends were 2 bases for V and 0 bases for J; bases not matched to a gene: 6. The CDR3 consists of 17 residues. Germline CDR1 reads SEHNR; CDR2 reads FQNEAQ (reference sequence). CDR3: CASSLTPAGGSTDTQYF. For the CDR3, the DNA is TGTGCCAGCAGCTTAACCCCAGCGGGGGGTAGCACAGATACGCAGTATTTT.

V gene TRBV6-2 or TRBV6-3 combines with J gene TRBJ1-1; no firm D call. There are 15 residues in the CDR3. CDR1 is MNHEY, CDR2 SVGEGT, per germline. V was shortened by 2 bases and J by 3 bases, with 13 bases between the two germline ends. The DNA of the CDR3 is TGTGCCAGCAGTTACCCGCTAGGAGGATACACTGAAGCTTTCTTT. Translation gives CASSYPLGGYTEAFF.

With regard to this clone: Additional DNA sequences in this sample encode the identical CDR3. This chain joins TRBV5-1 and TRBJ1-1; D remains unclear. This CDR3 is built from 12 residues. The germline V gene has CDR1 SGHRS and CDR2 YFSETQ. Trimming took 4 bases from V and 5 from J, leaving 9 bases between them. CDR3 DNA: TGCGCCAGCAGCCTGCCGGGGACTGAAGCTTTCTTT. Translated: CASSLPGTEAFF. The entire variable domain, with the rest obtained from reference TRBV5-1 and TRBJ1-1, is as follows: KAGVTQTPRYLIKTRGQQVTLSCSPISGHRSVSWYQQTPGQGLQFLFEYFSETQRNKGNFPGRFSGRQFSNSRSEMNVSTLELGDSALYLCASSLPGTEAFFGQGTRLTVV.

This chain connects TRBV4-3 to TRBJ1-5; 7 bases align to TRBD1. CDR3 length: 14 amino acids. CDR1 and CDR2 (germline): LGHNA, YSLEER. The ends lost 1 base at V and 9 bases at J; junction bases unmatched: 6. The CDR3 DNA follows: TGCGCCAGCAGCCAAGCCCAGGGGGTTGGGCCCCAGCATTTT. This codes for CASSQAQGVGPQHF.